This T cell receptor (beta chain) emerged from a study of blood T cells in healthy people across ages. Study-wide results and caveats: Estimated diversity across one million T cells was deemed an underestimate.

CDR3 size: 15 residues. V lost 5 bases, J lost 8 bases, and 19 bases lay in between. The V gene's germline CDR1 is PRHDT and CDR2 FYEKMQ (reference sequence). Sample-barcoded 5' priming and a J-beta primer mix drove a second PCR of roughly 7 to 11 cycles. Using its own MiXCR run on the 5' RACE reads, TCRdb lists one record per CDR3 protein. This sample carries about 640,000 distinct CDR3 sequences, roughly 53% of them seen once, and the ten largest clones take over 35%. In the case of this clonotype: Antigen unknown.

This receptor was obtained from a man aged 55 to 69 in good health. This chain uses TRBV13 with TRBJ2-1, with D uncertain. Sequencing was performed on blood. The CDR3 loop reads CASSGPPNPSHEQFF. CDR3 DNA sequence: TGTGCCAGCAGCGGTCCTCCCAACCCCTCCCATGAGCAGTTCTTC. Using reference TRBV13 and TRBJ2-1 for the parts outside the CDR3, the full variable domain is AAGVIQSPRHLIKEKRETATLKCYPIPRHDTVYWYQQGPGQDPQFLISFYEKMQSDKGSIPDRFSAQQFSDYHSELNMSSLELGDSALYFCASSGPPNPSHEQFFGPGTRLTVL.